This T cell receptor beta chain was sequenced for a study of T cell repertoires in cytomegalovirus infection. The study's findings and limits: Predominance within the ex vivo response was attributable to HLA-C-restricted CMV-specific TCR beta clonotypes.

With respect to this clonotype: As yet, its antigen is unknown.

TCRdb fed the reads into MiXCR, producing one record per CDR3 protein. The data hold nearly 700,000 distinct CDR3 sequences, with about 33% observed a single time. The sample was cultured PBMCs, taken from culture after CMV antigen stimulation. The TCR sequence derives from a human donor in good health (CMV status not recorded). Some clones in this sample may be carry-over from other donors' samples.

CDR3 coding DNA: TGTGCCTGGAGTTTGGTTCGGGGCGATACGCAGTATTTT. Residues: CAWSLVRGDTQYF. The J gene is TRBJ2-3, the V gene TRBV30; D is tentatively TRBD1 or TRBD2 (5 bases each). Per the germline V gene, CDR1 is GTSNPN and CDR2 is SVGIG (reference sequence). Trimming stripped 2 bases from V and 6 bases from J, with 12 bases between. The CDR3 consists of 13 residues.